This T cell receptor beta chain was identified in a study of T-cell memory formation after mild COVID-19. TCR alpha and TCR beta cDNA libraries carrying sample barcodes and UMIs came from 5'RACE with constant-segment primers. TCRdb itself ran the 5' RACE reads through MiXCR, one entry per CDR3 protein. The repertoire holds roughly 42,000 distinct CDR3 sequences, with roughly 8% as singletons. Germline V lookup: CDR1 MNHEY, CDR2 SVGEGT. Trimming cost V 6 bases and J 4 bases, with 8 bases left between them. This CDR3 contains 12 residues. The TCR comes from a man aged 18 to 29 who had mild COVID-19 (a few samples of this study predate the infection). Cell type and time point are not known. The sample was PBMCs or a T cell subset sorted from them (not recorded which). The chain couples TRBV6-2 or TRBV6-3 to TRBJ2-3; D call uncertain. This chain's CDR3 is CASRSQADTQYF. The CDR3 nucleotides read TGTGCCAGCAGAAGTCAGGCAGATACGCAGTATTTT.